One sample yielded the 31 T cell receptor beta chains listed below, sequenced in a study of blood T cell repertoires in COVID-19. The assay was immunoSEQ multiplex PCR, and TCRdb's table has in-frame clones only and misses some. The sample consists of some 210,000 clones, roughly 78% of them appearing once. Sequenced: peripheral blood. Source of these receptors: a woman aged 40 to 50 with acute or convalescent COVID-19.

The V call is TRBV12-5, the J call TRBJ2-1, with D perhaps matching TRBD1 (5 bases). CDR1 and CDR2 (germline): LGHNT, FRNRAP. Between the trimmed V and J ends, which lost 4 bases and 4 bases, there was a span of 8 bases. The CDR3 covers 13 residues. The CDR3 spells CASGSKGYNEQFF. In DNA, the CDR3 is TGTGCTAGTGGTTCCAAGGGGTACAATGAGCAGTTCTTC.

This sequence joins TRBV5-1 and TRBJ2-7; 7 positions agree with TRBD1. The V segment lost 0 bases and the J segment 3 bases; nucleotides outside the gene matches: 6. The germline V gene has CDR1 SGHRS and CDR2 YFSETQ. The CDR3 contains 15 residues. CDR3 in amino acids: CASSLGQGSFYEQYF. As DNA, the CDR3 is TGCGCCAGCAGCTTGGGACAGGGCTCCTTCTACGAGCAGTACTTC.

This clone was observed a handful of times. The chain couples TRBV10-2 to TRBJ2-7, with D tentatively TRBD2 (6 bases). Trimming shortened V by 8 bases and J by 3 bases, and 20 bases separated the two germline ends. CDR3 length equals 15 residues. The germline V gene has CDR1 WSHSY and CDR2 SAAADI. The CDR3 DNA sequence: TGCGCCAGCCAGGTCGGCGTGGGGGGAGTCTACGAGCAGTACTTC. It specifies CASQVGVGGVYEQYF.

The V gene is TRBV7-8, the J gene TRBJ1-4, with 7 positions matching TRBD1. Germline CDR1 SGHVS, CDR2 FQNEAQ. The CDR3 consists of 15 residues. Trimming cost V 6 bases and J 2 bases; bases outside gene matches: 6. CDR3 nucleotide sequence: TGTGCCAGCAGGGCGACAGGGACCACTAATGAAAAACTGTTTTTT. Protein: CASRATGTTNEKLFF.

The count of this clone is one. The CDR3 spells CASSSRTSPYEQYF. The CDR3 coding sequence is TGTGCCAGCAGCTCGCGGACAAGCCCCTACGAGCAGTACTTC. The chain joins TRBV7-6 to TRBJ2-7; D may be TRBD1 (5 bases). Germline CDR1 is SGHVS and CDR2 is FNYEAQ. Trimming took off 4 bases at V and 2 bases at J, with 12 bases between the two ends. The CDR3 consists of 14 residues.

The CDR3 bases are TGTGCCAGCAGCTTAGCTTCGGGGGGCCACACTGAAGCTTTCTTT. It is translated as CASSLASGGHTEAFF. The rearrangement uses TRBV7-6 and TRBJ1-1; possible D gene TRBD1, 6 bases. V lost 0 bases and J lost 3, with 11 bases in between. Germline V gives CDR1 SGHVS, CDR2 FNYEAQ. The CDR3 consists of 15 residues.

The chain uses TRBV30 and TRBJ2-7; 13 nucleotides align to TRBD2. The CDR3 runs to 20 residues. V shed 3 bases, J shed 1 base, and the junction held 18 bases outside the gene matches. Germline loops: CDR1 GTSNPN, CDR2 SVGIG (reference sequence). The CDR3 region has the DNA TGTGCCTGGAGCTCAGTTGGACTAGCGGGAGCCTTAGGGCTTTCCTACGAGCAGTACTTC. Its translation: CAWSSVGLAGALGLSYEQYF.

V usage is TRBV6-5 and J usage is TRBJ2-7; 8 bases are a match to TRBD1. V trimming: 2 bases; J trimming: 4 bases; junction bases outside the gene matches: 7. Germline CDR1 is MNHEY and CDR2 is SVGAGI. The CDR3 loop spans 15 amino acids. This CDR3 reads CASSYAQGARYEQYF. For the CDR3, the DNA is TGTGCCAGCAGTTACGCTCAGGGGGCGAGGTACGAGCAGTACTTC.

This clone was found a few times. The rearrangement links TRBV28 to TRBJ1-3; 7 bases match TRBD1. The CDR3 is 16 residues long. The germline V gene has CDR1 MDHEN and CDR2 SYDVKM. Trimming removed 2 bases from V and 3 bases from J; junction bases left unmatched: 7. The CDR3 sequence is CASSLPRQGDGNTIYF. Written as DNA, the CDR3 is TGTGCCAGCAGTTTACCGAGACAGGGCGATGGAAACACCATATATTTT.

This clone showed up just once. The rearrangement links TRBV6-4 to TRBJ2-2, with a possible D match to TRBD2 (5 bases). Trimming removed 6 bases at V and 6 bases at J, with 5 bases between. CDR1 and CDR2 (germline): MRHNA, SNTAGT. The CDR3 consists of 11 residues. The CDR3 DNA is TGTGCCAGCAGGGGAGCCGGGGAGCTGTTTTTT. Translation gives CASRGAGELFF.

The chain combines TRBV27 with TRBJ2-3; TRBD2 might be the D (5 bases). Trimming stripped 3 bases from V and 6 bases from J, with 13 bases between. This CDR3 is built from 14 residues. CDR1 is MNHEY, CDR2 SMNVEV, per germline (reference sequence). The CDR3 reads CASSLTTRGDTQYF. The CDR3 DNA reads TGTGCCAGCAGTTTGACTACTAGAGGCGATACGCAGTATTTT.

V gene TRBV4-3 combines with J gene TRBJ2-1, with 8 bases identical to TRBD1. The junction had 4 bases not matched to a gene; V was cut back by 1 base and J by 5 bases. The CDR3 is 15 amino acids. Germline V gives CDR1 LGHNA, CDR2 YSLEER. The DNA for the CDR3 is TGCGCCAGCAGCCAAGCCCAGGGGGCTCACAATGAGCAGTTCTTC. As protein: CASSQAQGAHNEQFF.

The J gene is TRBJ1-2, the V gene TRBV19; 7 positions agree with TRBD1. The V gene end was trimmed by 6 bases and the J gene end by 7 bases; junction bases not matched to a gene: 11. The CDR3 runs to 14 residues. Per the germline V gene, CDR1 is LNHDA and CDR2 is SQIVND (reference sequence). The CDR3 loop reads CASSSTGHVGGYTF. The CDR3 DNA reads as TGTGCCAGTAGCTCGACAGGGCATGTCGGTGGCTACACCTTC.

This rearrangement joins TRBV29-1 to TRBJ1-3, with 8 bases that match TRBD1. CDR1 and CDR2 from the germline V gene are SQVTM and ANQGSEA. The V gene end was trimmed by 1 base and the J gene end by 0 bases; junction bases not matched to a gene: 5. The CDR3 contains 16 residues. CDR3 DNA: TGCAGCGTTGAAGTCCCAGGGGGCAACTCTGGAAACACCATATATTTT. This encodes CSVEVPGGNSGNTIYF. The whole variable domain, remainder taken from reference TRBV29-1 and TRBJ1-3, is SAVISQKPSRDICQRGTSLTIQCQVDSQVTMMFWYRQQPGQSLTLIATANQGSEATYESGFVIDKFPISRPNLTFSTLTVSNMSPEDSSIYLCSVEVPGGNSGNTIYFGEGSWLTVV.

Of note for this clone: The same CDR3 is also encoded by other DNA sequences in this sample. This chain joins TRBV6-5 and TRBJ2-3; 10 positions match TRBD2. This CDR3 has 15 residues. Germline trimming cut 5 bases from V and 2 bases from J; bases unmatched to any gene: 4. Germline V CDR1 and CDR2: MNHEY, SVGAGI. CDR3 bases: TGTGCCAGCAGTCGCCTAGCGGGGGTCACAGATACGCAGTATTTT. Its translation: CASSRLAGVTDTQYF.

V gene TRBV15 combines with J gene TRBJ2-1; no clear D. V was clipped by 5 bases and J by 6 bases, with 14 bases between them. Germline CDR1 is LNHNV and CDR2 is YYDKDF (reference sequence). This CDR3 contains 14 residues. As DNA, the CDR3 is TGTGCCACCAGCCCTGTTCGAGCGAGCAATGAGCAGTTCTTC. It specifies CATSPVRASNEQFF.

This chain uses TRBV20-1 with TRBJ2-2, with TRBD1 as a possible D gene (5 bases). This CDR3 comprises 14 residues. V was pared by 3 bases and J by 3 bases, with 11 bases between. Germline CDR1 and CDR2: DFQATT and SNEGSKA (reference sequence). CDR3 loop: CSASYQGYTGELFF. In DNA, the CDR3 is TGCAGTGCTAGTTACCAGGGTTACACCGGGGAGCTGTTTTTT.

The rearrangement uses TRBV5-1 and TRBJ1-4; 8 bases fit TRBD1. The germline V gene has CDR1 SGHRS and CDR2 YFSETQ. V dropped 0 bases and J dropped 6; count of bases not matched to a gene: 1. The CDR3 is 14 amino acids. The CDR3 DNA reads as TGCGCCAGCAGCTTGGACAGGGGGGATGAAAAACTGTTTTTT. It yields the protein CASSLDRGDEKLFF.

This rearrangement joins TRBV19 to TRBJ2-3; 14 bases are shared with TRBD2. The CDR3 consists of 16 residues. The V gene end was trimmed by 5 bases and the J gene end by 6 bases; junction bases not matched to a gene: 7. From germline, CDR1 is LNHDA and CDR2 SQIVND (reference sequence). The CDR3 loop reads CASSRPGTSGSDTQYF. CDR3 bases: TGTGCCAGTAGTCGCCCCGGGACTAGCGGGAGTGATACGCAGTATTTT.

The rearrangement links TRBV9 to TRBJ1-3; no clear D gene. The CDR3 contains 14 residues. With 2 bases removed from V and 3 bases from J, the gap between germline ends came to 9 bases. The germline CDR1 and CDR2 sequences are SGDLS and YYNGEE. Written as DNA, the CDR3 is TGTGCCAGCAGCGTCGGGAGCTTTGGAAACACCATATATTTT. Its translation: CASSVGSFGNTIYF.

The chain combines TRBV11-3 with TRBJ1-1; 7 bases align to TRBD1. Germline CDR1 and CDR2: SGHNT and YENEEA. The CDR3 runs to 12 residues. With 5 bases clipped from V and 6 bases from J, the junction kept 3 bases outside the gene matches. The CDR3 protein is CASSEGASEAFF. The CDR3 nucleotides read TGTGCCAGCAGCGAGGGGGCCTCTGAAGCTTTCTTT.

This clone appeared a few times. This chain joins TRBV3-1 (or the pseudogene TRBV3-2) and TRBJ2-2, with TRBD2 matching over 9 bases. Germline V gene sequence: CDR1 LGHDT, CDR2 YNNKEL (reference sequence). J lost 12 bases, V lost 6 bases, and 11 bases had no gene match. There are 14 residues in the CDR3. CDR3 in DNA: TGTGCCAGCAGGGACTCCGGGACTAGCTATAAGCTGTTTTTT. Its translation is CASRDSGTSYKLFF.

This clone came up a few times. The chain recombines TRBV4-3 with TRBJ1-2; the D gene is possibly TRBD1 (5 bases). V lost 0 bases, J lost 5 bases, and 16 bases lay in between. This CDR3 is built from 16 residues. CDR1 and CDR2 (germline): LGHNA, YSLEER. CDR3 DNA sequence: TGCGCCAGCAGCCAAGATCGGGTGGGGGGTGGTTATGGCTACACCTTC. This sequence encodes CASSQDRVGGGYGYTF.

The chain combines TRBV25-1 with TRBJ2-7; 9 nucleotides line up with TRBD1. CDR1 is MGHDK, CDR2 SYGVNS, per germline. The CDR3 contains 15 residues. The V gene end was trimmed by 3 bases and the J gene end by 2 bases; junction bases not matched to a gene: 5. The CDR3 spells CASSDPRTGAYEQYF. The CDR3, as DNA: TGTGCCAGCAGTGACCCTCGGACAGGGGCCTACGAGCAGTACTTC.

This chain links TRBV10-2 with TRBJ2-5, with D perhaps TRBD2 (6 bases). From germline, CDR1 is WSHSY and CDR2 SAAADI. The CDR3 is 15 amino acids. Trimming cost V 3 bases and J 2 bases, with 13 bases left between them. In nucleotides, the CDR3 is TGCGCCAGCAGTGATGGGGGGAGTTGGCAAGAGACCCAGTACTTC. Amino acid sequence: CASSDGGSWQETQYF.

The chain has TRBV4-1 and TRBJ2-1, with TRBD1 matching over 8 bases. V lost 0 bases and J lost 8; bases outside the gene matches: 12. The CDR3 consists of 17 residues. The germline CDR1 and CDR2 sequences are MGHRA and YSYEKL. CDR3: CASSQDAGTGGSHEQFF. In DNA, the CDR3 is TGCGCCAGCAGCCAAGACGCCGGGACAGGAGGGTCCCATGAGCAGTTCTTC.

The J gene is TRBJ1-2, the V gene TRBV2, with D maybe TRBD1 (6 bases). From germline, CDR1 is SNHLY and CDR2 FYNNEI. The CDR3 spans 12 residues. The V end lost 5 bases, the J end lost 7 bases, and 11 bases lay between the germline ends. The chain's CDR3 is CASSTTGIGYTF. CDR3 nucleotides: TGTGCCAGCAGTACTACAGGGATTGGCTACACCTTC.

This chain links TRBV6-6 with TRBJ2-7; 12 bases fit TRBD2. Germline lookup yields CDR1 MNHNY and CDR2 SVGAGI (reference sequence). The CDR3 is 15 residues long. The J segment lost 2 bases and the V segment lost 6 bases, leaving 5 bases of the junction unmatched. CDR3 in amino acids: CASRGTSGRTYEQYF. Written as DNA, the CDR3 is TGTGCCAGCAGAGGGACTAGCGGGCGGACCTACGAGCAGTACTTC.

J is TRBJ1-4 and V is TRBV3-1 (or the pseudogene TRBV3-2), with D perhaps matching TRBD1 (5 bases). The CDR3 has 14 amino acids. V lost 2 bases and J lost 10, with 14 bases in between. CDR1 is LGHDT and CDR2 is YNNKEL in the germline V gene (reference sequence). The CDR3 here is CASSQSNGGGKLFF. Written as DNA, the CDR3 is TGTGCCAGCAGCCAATCCAACGGGGGGGGAAAACTGTTTTTT.

The CDR3: CASSLRLAEEQYF. DNA for the CDR3: TGTGCCAGCAGCTTACGGCTAGCGGAGGAGCAGTACTTC. The chain uses TRBV7-9 and TRBJ2-7; 7 bases map to TRBD2. J gave up 7 bases and V 2 bases, and 5 bases lay outside the gene matches. Germline CDR1 SEHNR, CDR2 FQNEAQ (reference sequence). This CDR3 spans 13 amino acids.

The gene calls are TRBV5-5 and TRBJ2-5; 7 nucleotides line up with TRBD2. Germline CDR1 reads SGHKS; CDR2 reads YYEKEE (reference sequence). V was pared by 3 bases and J by 2 bases, with 4 bases of the junction left unmatched. This CDR3 region has 14 residues. The CDR3 region is CASSWEGRQETQYF. CDR3 in DNA: TGTGCCAGCAGCTGGGAGGGGAGACAAGAGACCCAGTACTTC.